A selection of T cell receptor beta chains follows, all from one sample in a study of T cells in localized non-small cell lung cancer. Sequencing used immunoSEQ multiplex PCR; TCRdb keeps in-frame clones, though not all of them. The profile shows 15,000 to 20,000 clones, about 80% of them singletons. Specimen: peripheral blood, collected before any cancer treatment. Source of these receptors: a man aged 35-75 years with stage I lung adenocarcinoma. CDR3s include the opening cysteine and the closing phenylalanine or tryptophan. The D gene is left open where the match is weak. Clone size, where shown, is once, few, many, or a class for clones that have expanded.

D: TRBD1; V: TRBV19; J: TRBJ1-2; size: .; CDR3: CASSLLGQTNYGYTF; DNA: TGTGCCAGTAGTCTGTTGGGACAGACAAACTATGGCTACACCTTC
D: TRBD2; V: TRBV14; J: TRBJ2-2; size: once; CDR3: CASSRRIAGGELFF; DNA: TGTGCCAGCAGCAGGAGAATAGCGGGCGGGGAGCTGTTTTTT
D: .; V: TRBV4-1; J: TRBJ2-5; size: few; CDR3: CASSRMLGETQYF; DNA: TGCGCCAGCAGCCGGATGCTGGGGGAGACCCAGTACTTC
D: .; V: TRBV6-6; J: TRBJ2-7; size: few; CDR3: CASSYSAQGPSYEQYF; DNA: TGTGCCAGCAGTTACTCGGCTCAGGGCCCCTCCTACGAGCAGTACTTC
D: .; V: TRBV6-1; J: TRBJ2-1; size: .; CDR3: CASSERVGRVYEQFF; DNA: TGTGCCAGCAGTGAGCGCGTGGGTCGTGTCTATGAGCAGTTCTTC
D: TRBD1; V: TRBV28; J: TRBJ1-2; size: .; CDR3: CASSPRDRGVVDGYTF; DNA: TGTGCCAGCAGTCCCAGGGACAGGGGAGTGGTCGATGGCTACACCTTC
D: TRBD2; V: TRBV7-3; J: TRBJ2-2; size: few; CDR3: CASSLISGGLAGGAGELFF; DNA: TGTGCCAGCAGCTTAATTTCGGGAGGACTAGCGGGAGGAGCCGGGGAGCTGTTTTTT
D: .; V: TRBV7-6; J: TRBJ1-1; size: .; CDR3: CASSLWATEAFF; DNA: TGTGCCAGCAGCTTATGGGCCACTGAAGCTTTCTTT
D: .; V: TRBV6-1; J: TRBJ1-3; size: .; CDR3: CASSPGYGNTIYF; DNA: TGTGCCAGCAGTCCAGGGTACGGAAACACCATATATTTT
D: .; V: TRBV10-3; J: TRBJ2-3; size: once; CDR3: CAISVPGASTDTQYF; DNA: TGTGCCATCAGTGTGCCGGGAGCTAGCACAGATACGCAGTATTTT
D: .; V: TRBV19; J: TRBJ1-3; size: .; CDR3: CASSISGLSSGNTIYF; DNA: TGTGCCAGTAGTATATCGGGCCTGAGCTCTGGAAACACCATATATTTT
D: TRBD2; V: TRBV7-8; J: TRBJ2-4; size: .; CDR3: CASSLETPRTSGRGINIQYF; DNA: TGTGCCAGCAGCTTAGAAACCCCGAGGACTAGCGGGAGGGGGATAAACATTCAGTACTTC
D: TRBD2; V: TRBV28; J: TRBJ2-3; size: .; CDR3: CASSLGGSGTDTQYF; DNA: TGTGCCAGCAGTTTGGGCGGGAGTGGCACAGATACGCAGTATTTT
D: .; V: TRBV28; J: TRBJ1-5; size: .; CDR3: CASSFIGNSNQPQHF; DNA: TGTGCCAGCAGTTTCATTGGGAATAGCAATCAGCCCCAGCATTTT
D: TRBD2; V: TRBV18; J: TRBJ2-1; size: .; CDR3: CASSPFQLAGFYNEQFF; DNA: TGTGCCAGCTCACCTTTCCAACTAGCGGGGTTCTACAATGAGCAGTTCTTC
D: TRBD1; V: TRBV6-5; J: TRBJ2-2; size: .; CDR3: CASSPGQGFTGELFF; DNA: TGTGCCAGCAGTCCGGGACAGGGCTTCACCGGGGAGCTGTTTTTT
D: TRBD1; V: TRBV4-1; J: TRBJ2-7; size: once; CDR3: CASSTRTGSGEQYF; DNA: TGCGCCAGCAGCACCCGGACAGGGAGCGGCGAGCAGTACTTC
D: TRBD2; V: TRBV9; J: TRBJ2-3; size: .; CDR3: CASSVGISGGAIDTQYF; DNA: TGTGCCAGCAGCGTAGGCATTAGCGGGGGGGCCATCGATACGCAGTATTTT
D: .; V: TRBV9; J: TRBJ1-2; size: .; CDR3: CASSVALHYGYTF; DNA: TGTGCCAGCAGCGTAGCTTTACACTATGGCTACACCTTC
D: .; V: TRBV6-4; J: TRBJ1-1; size: .; CDR3: CASSERAGAQVSRTEAFF; DNA: TGTGCCAGCAGTGAAAGGGCGGGGGCGCAGGTTTCTCGCACTGAAGCTTTCTTT
D: .; V: TRBV5-6; J: TRBJ1-1; size: .; CDR3: CASSLLGNTEAFF; DNA: TGTGCCAGCAGCTTGCTGGGGAACACTGAAGCTTTCTTT
D: TRBD2; V: TRBV28; J: TRBJ2-3; size: .; CDR3: CASSLDSGVGGADTQYF; DNA: TGTGCCAGCAGTTTGGATAGCGGGGTAGGAGGGGCAGATACGCAGTATTTT
D: .; V: TRBV29-1; J: TRBJ1-2; size: .; CDR3: CSVESGAGGYTF; DNA: TGCAGCGTTGAAAGTGGGGCTGGGGGCTACACCTTC
D: TRBD1; V: TRBV5-4; J: TRBJ1-2; size: .; CDR3: CASSLVGQGYGYTF; DNA: TGTGCCAGCAGCTTGGTGGGACAGGGTTATGGCTACACCTTC
D: .; V: TRBV6-5; J: TRBJ1-2; size: .; CDR3: CASSEEGFGYTF; DNA: TGTGCCAGCAGTGAAGAAGGGTTTGGCTACACCTTC
D: TRBD1; V: TRBV5-1; J: TRBJ2-7; size: .; CDR3: CASSLGRDRPYEQYF; DNA: TGCGCCAGCAGCCTAGGCCGGGACAGGCCCTACGAGCAGTACTTC
D: TRBD1; V: TRBV19; J: TRBJ2-3; size: few; CDR3: CASSRGQGGGTQYF; DNA: TGTGCCAGTAGCCGGGGACAGGGAGGCGGTACGCAGTATTTT
D: .; V: TRBV6-6; J: TRBJ2-7; size: .; CDR3: CASSSPEGTYEQYF; DNA: TGTGCCAGCAGTTCCCCGGAGGGTACCTACGAGCAGTACTTC
D: .; V: TRBV2; J: TRBJ2-7; size: .; CDR3: CASEWSQGAYEQYF; DNA: TGTGCCAGCGAATGGTCACAAGGGGCCTACGAGCAGTACTTC
D: .; V: TRBV28; J: TRBJ1-1; size: .; CDR3: CASSPPRQTTEAFF; DNA: TGTGCCAGCAGCCCCCCCCGACAAACCACTGAAGCTTTCTTT
D: TRBD2; V: TRBV2; J: TRBJ2-3; size: .; CDR3: CASSGTSLPPSTDTQYF; DNA: TGTGCCAGCAGTGGGACTAGCTTACCACCTTCCACAGATACGCAGTATTTT
D: .; V: TRBV9; J: TRBJ2-7; size: .; CDR3: CASSGDDRRAEQYF; DNA: TGTGCCAGCAGCGGGGACGACAGGCGGGCCGAGCAGTACTTC
D: .; V: TRBV28; J: TRBJ1-4; size: .; CDR3: CASWGTGRSVNEKLFF; DNA: TGTGCGAGCTGGGGCACAGGGAGGTCGGTTAATGAAAAACTGTTTTTT
D: TRBD1; V: TRBV15; J: TRBJ2-2; size: .; CDR3: CATSDRDGTGELFF; DNA: TGTGCCACCTCGGACAGGGATGGTACTGGGGAGCTGTTTTTT
D: TRBD1; V: TRBV7-2; J: TRBJ1-1; size: .; CDR3: CASSLQGATAFF; DNA: TGTGCCAGCAGCCTACAGGGGGCCACGGCTTTCTTT